This entry describes one T cell receptor beta chain. This specimen comes from a study of control samples from healthy donors and cancer patients. This CDR3 has 16 amino acids. J lost 4 bases, V lost 6 bases, and 7 bases had no gene match. Germline CDR1 and CDR2: SGHAT and FQNNGV. Assay: immunoSEQ multiplex PCR; the TCRdb copy retains only in-frame clones and omits some. The table lists about 130,000 clones, roughly 92% of them singletons. The gene calls are TRBV11-2 and TRBJ2-3; TRBD2 matches 13 bases. This clonotype was sampled from a man aged 80 or over with head and neck cancer. Sequenced: PBMCs. Written as DNA, the CDR3 is TGTGCCAGCAGTCTAACTAGCGGGGGGGTGGCAGATACGCAGTATTTT. This codes for CASSLTSGGVADTQYF.